A selection of T cell receptor beta chains follows, all from one sample in a study of regulatory T cells in long-lasting Graves disease. TCRdb independently ran MiXCR on the multiplex PCR reads; one entry per CDR3 protein. The sample has a few hundred thousand distinct CDR3 sequences, around 20% seen once. Here the sequenced sample was peripheral blood mononuclear cells (PBMCs), taken at new diagnosis, from a patient treated with antithyroid drugs. The receptors were gathered from a female donor with Graves disease. Each CDR3 is given with its conserved first and last residue. The order of the fields is D gene, V gene, J gene, clone size, CDR3 protein, CDR3 DNA. D genes are given only for firm matches. A clone size is listed for some rows: how often the clone was seen (once, few, many), or a class if it is expanded.

>TRBD2|TRBV20-1|TRBJ2-3|many
CSARHPSGRTDTQYF
TGCAGTGCTAGACATCCTAGCGGCCGCACAGATACGCAGTATTTT
>.|TRBV28|TRBJ1-1|many
CASSRQGLHTEAFF
TGTGCCAGCAGTCGGCAGGGCTTACACACTGAAGCTTTCTTT
>.|TRBV4-3|TRBJ2-2|.
CASSQDQGNTGELFF
TGCGCCAGCAGCCAGGACCAGGGGAACACCGGGGAGCTGTTTTTT
>TRBD1|TRBV11-2|TRBJ2-3|many
CASSLVGGADTQYF
TGTGCCAGCAGCTTGGTAGGGGGCGCAGATACGCAGTATTTT
>.|TRBV5-1|TRBJ1-2|many
CASSINAYYGYTF
TGCGCCAGCAGCATTAATGCCTACTATGGCTACACCTTC
>.|TRBV7-2|TRBJ2-1|many
CASSLGTGSYNEQFF
TGTGCCAGCAGCTTAGGAACAGGGAGCTACAATGAGCAGTTCTTC
>.|TRBV11-2|TRBJ1-1|many
CASSLNHGAANTEAFF
TGTGCCAGCAGCTTAAACCACGGGGCAGCGAACACTGAAGCTTTCTTT
>TRBD1|TRBV19|TRBJ1-1|few
CASRVFLGQDDTEAFF
TGTGCCAGTAGGGTCTTTTTGGGACAGGATGACACTGAAGCTTTCTTT
>TRBD1|TRBV11-1|TRBJ2-1|.
CASSAGTGAYNEQFF
TGTGCCAGCAGTGCCGGGACAGGGGCGTACAATGAGCAGTTCTTC
>.|TRBV12-3/TRBV12-4|TRBJ2-3|once
CASSFRGPGGLADTQYF
TGTGCCAGCAGTTTTAGGGGGCCGGGGGGGCTCGCAGATACGCAGTATTTT
>TRBD2|TRBV20-1|TRBJ2-2|.
CSAPKAGGLDGELFF
TGCAGTGCCCCGAAAGCGGGGGGGCTCGACGGGGAGCTGTTTTTT
>TRBD1|TRBV7-9|TRBJ2-6|many
CASSYDRAGANVLTF
TGTGCCAGCAGCTACGACAGGGCTGGGGCCAACGTCCTGACTTTC
>.|TRBV20-1|TRBJ2-7|few
CSARSPRGDYEQYF
TGCAGTGCTAGATCCCCCCGGGGCGACTACGAGCAGTACTTC
>TRBD1|TRBV6-1|TRBJ1-2|.
CAARDRGEPGYGYTF
TGTGCCGCCCGGGACAGGGGTGAACCAGGCTATGGCTACACCTTC
>.|TRBV28|TRBJ1-1|many
CASSTGGLGRVEAFF
TGTGCCAGCAGTACCGGGGGCCTCGGGAGAGTTGAAGCTTTCTTT
>.|TRBV9|TRBJ1-1|.
CASSVAMSREGAFF
TGTGCCAGCAGCGTAGCAATGAGCCGGGAAGGGGCTTTCTTT
>TRBD1|TRBV7-2|TRBJ2-3|many
CASSPRTGELTDTQYF
TGTGCCAGCAGCCCCCGGACAGGGGAGCTGACAGATACGCAGTATTTT
>TRBD2|TRBV20-1|TRBJ2-1|.
CSAPPRTSGSDEQFF
TGCAGTGCACCACCGCGGACTAGCGGGAGTGATGAGCAGTTCTTC
>.|TRBV29-1|TRBJ2-3|many
CSVEKGGGRDTQYF
TGCAGCGTTGAAAAAGGAGGGGGGAGAGATACGCAGTATTTT
>.|TRBV27|TRBJ2-1|.
CASSFFGMSSYNEQFF
TGTGCCAGCAGTTTTTTTGGCATGAGCTCCTACAATGAGCAGTTCTTC
>TRBD2|TRBV7-3|TRBJ2-3|few
CASSYLGTSGATDTQYF
TGTGCCAGCAGCTACTTGGGGACTAGCGGGGCCACAGATACGCAGTATTTT
>.|TRBV18|TRBJ1-3|.
CASSRTRGPSTGNTIYF
TGTGCCAGCTCACGAACCCGAGGGCCCTCAACTGGAAACACCATATATTTT
>.|TRBV6-1|TRBJ2-2|few
CASSHLGGTGELFF
TGTGCCAGCAGCCACCTCGGTGGTACCGGGGAGCTGTTTTTT
>.|TRBV7-9|TRBJ1-2|many
CASSFRGRENYGYTF
TGTGCCAGCAGCTTCCGGGGCAGGGAGAACTATGGCTACACCTTC
>.|TRBV6-5|TRBJ2-5|few
CASSYGDPRSPQYF
TGTGCCAGCAGTTATGGGGACCCAAGATCGCCCCAGTACTTC
>TRBD2|TRBV4-3|TRBJ2-3|many
CASSQGPLLAGMDTQYF
TGCGCCAGCAGCCAAGGCCCTTTGCTAGCGGGAATGGATACGCAGTATTTT
>TRBD1|TRBV19|TRBJ1-4|.
CASSLGQWNEKLFF
TGTGCCAGTAGTTTGGGACAGTGGAATGAAAAACTGTTTTTT
>.|TRBV5-8|TRBJ2-3|many
CASSTVLTRTDTQYF
TGTGCCAGCAGCACCGTCCTCACTCGCACAGATACGCAGTATTTT
>.|TRBV7-6|TRBJ2-3|many
CASSFFASTDTQYF
TGTGCCAGCAGCTTTTTTGCTAGCACAGATACGCAGTATTTT
>.|TRBV5-1|TRBJ2-3|many
CASSRVLGDTQYF
TGCGCCAGCAGCCGCGTCTTAGGGGATACGCAGTATTTT
>.|TRBV12-5|TRBJ2-2|many
CASGKPGHGTGELFF
TGTGCTAGTGGGAAACCGGGACACGGAACCGGGGAGCTGTTTTTT
>.|TRBV2|TRBJ2-3|many
CASKWGFGTDTQYF
TGTGCCAGCAAGTGGGGTTTCGGCACAGATACGCAGTATTTT
>.|TRBV4-2|TRBJ1-1|few
CASSQPGLNTEAFF
TGTGCCAGCAGCCAGCCAGGGTTGAACACTGAAGCTTTCTTT
>TRBD2|TRBV9|TRBJ2-1|.
CASSVGLAVDNEQFF
TGTGCCAGCAGCGTAGGTCTAGCGGTGGACAATGAGCAGTTCTTC
>.|TRBV2|TRBJ2-7|many
CASSESDYEQYF
TGTGCCAGCAGTGAAAGTGACTACGAGCAGTACTTC
>TRBD2|TRBV18|TRBJ2-5|many
CASSASGGTNQETQYF
TGTGCCAGCTCAGCCTCGGGGGGGACCAATCAAGAGACCCAGTACTTC
>TRBD2|TRBV5-1|TRBJ2-5|.
CASSLGDYQYQETQYF
TGCGCCAGCAGCTTGGGGGACTATCAGTACCAAGAGACCCAGTACTTC
>.|TRBV5-4|TRBJ1-2|.
CASSSKGLGTYGYTF
TGTGCCAGCAGCTCCAAGGGGTTGGGGACATATGGCTACACCTTC
>TRBD1|TRBV6-2/TRBV6-3|TRBJ2-1|many
CASSIQGTEYNEQFF
TGTGCCAGCAGCATACAGGGGACCGAGTACAATGAGCAGTTCTTC
>.|TRBV12-3/TRBV12-4|TRBJ1-5|many
CASSLSRLGYDQPQHF
TGTGCCAGCAGTTTAAGCCGACTAGGGTACGATCAGCCCCAGCATTTT
>TRBD1|TRBV6-1|TRBJ1-2|once
CASSQGQGGGYTF
TGTGCCAGCAGCCAGGGACAGGGTGGTGGCTACACCTTC
>.|TRBV12-5|TRBJ2-5|.
CASGLSPESQYF
TGTGCTAGTGGTCTCTCACCCGAAAGCCAGTACTTC
>TRBD2|TRBV28|TRBJ2-3|many
CASSSQKRGPDTQYF
TGTGCCAGCAGTTCTCAGAAGCGGGGGCCCGATACGCAGTATTTT
>.|TRBV6-1|TRBJ2-3|many
CASSFGGPDTQYF
TGTGCCAGCTCCTTCGGGGGGCCAGATACGCAGTATTTT
>.|TRBV4-3|TRBJ1-6|few
CASSQVTGSNSPLHF
TGCGCCAGCAGCCAAGTAACAGGGAGTAATTCACCCCTCCACTTT
>.|TRBV6-1|TRBJ2-7|many
CASSTTASASSYEQYF
TGTGCCAGCAGCACTACTGCGTCGGCTAGCTCCTACGAGCAGTACTTC
>.|TRBV5-1|TRBJ2-5|.
CASNQGHTTGETQYF
TGCGCCAGCAACCAGGGACACACTACGGGGGAGACCCAGTACTTC
>.|TRBV5-1|TRBJ1-1|many
CASSLATSNTEAFF
TGCGCCAGCAGCTTGGCCACCAGCAACACTGAAGCTTTCTTT
>.|TRBV28|TRBJ1-2|many
CASSRAPWDGIYGYTF
TGTGCCAGCAGTAGGGCCCCCTGGGACGGGATCTATGGCTACACCTTC